A selection of T cell receptor beta chains follows, all from one sample in a study of breast tumors, draining lymph nodes, adjacent tissues. TCRdb used MiXCR to reprocess the multiplex PCR reads, holding one entry per CDR3 protein. The data hold around 110,000 distinct CDR3 sequences, with under 40% observed a single time. Sequences were obtained from axillary lymph node tissue. The source of these receptors is a female donor with breast cancer. Some clones in this sample may be carry-over from other donors' samples. The CDR3 runs from the conserved cysteine through the conserved F or W. The order of the fields is V gene, CDR3 protein.

TRBV20-1 CSARGRGDRPNQPQHF
TRBV19 CASSTGRDTGELFF
TRBV19 CASSIARIGVISSYNEQFF
TRBV5-1 CASSSSSGLRGGYTF
TRBV20-1 CSAPEGTNEKLFF
TRBV27 CASSSRLKGSGELFF
TRBV20-1 CSAAGQGVWTQYF
TRBV19 CASSNGVRSYEQYF
TRBV12-3/TRBV12-4 CASSFAGGSYEQYF
TRBV20-1 CSARGRGRWYGYTF
TRBV6-2/TRBV6-3 CASRPNGLASEQYF
TRBV5-1 CASSIGTSGSGTSREQFF
TRBV14 CASRFRGSYEQYF